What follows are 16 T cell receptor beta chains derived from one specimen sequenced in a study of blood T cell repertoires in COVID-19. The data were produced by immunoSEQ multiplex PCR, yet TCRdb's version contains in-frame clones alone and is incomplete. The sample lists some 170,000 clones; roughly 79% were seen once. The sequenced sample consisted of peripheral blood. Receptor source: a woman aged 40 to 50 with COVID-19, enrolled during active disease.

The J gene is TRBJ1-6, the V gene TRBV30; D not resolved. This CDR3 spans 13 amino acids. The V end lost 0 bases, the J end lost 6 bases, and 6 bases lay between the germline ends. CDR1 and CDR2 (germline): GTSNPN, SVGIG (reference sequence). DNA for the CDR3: TGTGCCTGGAGTGTCGGTCTTAATTCACCCCTCCACTTT. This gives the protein CAWSVGLNSPLHF.

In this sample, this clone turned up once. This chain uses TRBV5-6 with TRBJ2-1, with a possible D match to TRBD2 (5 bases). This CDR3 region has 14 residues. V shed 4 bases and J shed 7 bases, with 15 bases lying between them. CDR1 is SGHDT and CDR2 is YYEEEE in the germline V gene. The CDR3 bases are TGTGCCAGCAGCACCACCAAGGACTTAAATGAGCAGTTCTTC. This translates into CASSTTKDLNEQFF. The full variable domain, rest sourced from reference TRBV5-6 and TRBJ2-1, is DAGVTQSPTHLIKTRGQQVTLRCSPKSGHDTVSWYQQALGQGPQFIFQYYEEEERQRGNFPDRFSGHQFPNYSSELNVNALLLGDSALYLCASSTTKDLNEQFFGPGTRLTVL.

The CDR3 loop reads CASSFRGTDTQYF. The CDR3 DNA reads as TGTGCCAGCAGTTTTAGAGGGACAGATACGCAGTATTTT. This rearrangement joins TRBV28 to TRBJ2-3, with a tentative D call TRBD2 (5 bases). V was cut by 3 bases and J by 3 bases, with 7 bases left in between. CDR3 length equals 13 residues. Per the germline V gene, CDR1 is MDHEN and CDR2 is SYDVKM.

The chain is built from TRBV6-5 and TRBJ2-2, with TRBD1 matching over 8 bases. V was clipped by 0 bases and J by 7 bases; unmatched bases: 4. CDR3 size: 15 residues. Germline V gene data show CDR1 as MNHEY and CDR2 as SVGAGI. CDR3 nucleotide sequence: TGTGCCAGCAGTTACTCCCAGGGGGCCGTCGGGGAGCTGTTTTTT. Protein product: CASSYSQGAVGELFF.

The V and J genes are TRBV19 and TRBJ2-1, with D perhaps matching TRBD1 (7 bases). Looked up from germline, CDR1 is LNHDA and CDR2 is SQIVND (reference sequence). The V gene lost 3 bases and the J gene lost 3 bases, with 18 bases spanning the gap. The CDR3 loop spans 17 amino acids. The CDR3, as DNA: TGTGCCAGTAGTATCGGGGGTACAGGGGCCAACTACAATGAGCAGTTCTTC. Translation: CASSIGGTGANYNEQFF.

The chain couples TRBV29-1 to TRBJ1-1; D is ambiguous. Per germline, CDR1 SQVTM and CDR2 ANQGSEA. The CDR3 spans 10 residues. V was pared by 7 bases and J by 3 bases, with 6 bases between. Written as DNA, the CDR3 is TGCAGCGCCGCGGACACTGAAGCTTTCTTT. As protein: CSAADTEAFF.

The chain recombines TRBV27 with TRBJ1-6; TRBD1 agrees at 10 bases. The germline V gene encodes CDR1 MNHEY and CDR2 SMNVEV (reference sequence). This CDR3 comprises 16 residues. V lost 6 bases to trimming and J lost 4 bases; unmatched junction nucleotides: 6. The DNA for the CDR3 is TGTGCCAGCAGCAGTCCGGACAGGGGGTATAATTCACCCCTCCACTTT. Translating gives CASSSPDRGYNSPLHF.

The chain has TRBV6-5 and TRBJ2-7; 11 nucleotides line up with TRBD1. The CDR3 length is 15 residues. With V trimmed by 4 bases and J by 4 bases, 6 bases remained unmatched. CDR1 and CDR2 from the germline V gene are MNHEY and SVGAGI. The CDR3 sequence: CASSSHGQGAYEQYF. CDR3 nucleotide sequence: TGTGCCAGCAGTTCTCACGGACAGGGGGCTTACGAGCAGTACTTC.

The CDR3 coding sequence is TGTGCCAGCAGCCCTTTCCCCGGGGGCTATGGCTACACCTTC. It is translated as CASSPFPGGYGYTF. The rearrangement links TRBV14 to TRBJ1-2; TRBD1 is a possible D gene (5 bases). This CDR3 contains 14 residues. The ends were cut back, 4 bases at V and 4 bases at J, with 13 bases in the middle. Germline values: CDR1 SGHDN, CDR2 FVKESK.

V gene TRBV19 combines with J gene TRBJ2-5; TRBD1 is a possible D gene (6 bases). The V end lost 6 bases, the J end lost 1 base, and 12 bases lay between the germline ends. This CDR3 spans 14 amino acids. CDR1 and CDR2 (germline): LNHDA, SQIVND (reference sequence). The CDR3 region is CASRISGAQETQYF. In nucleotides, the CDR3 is TGTGCCAGTAGGATATCAGGGGCCCAAGAGACCCAGTACTTC.

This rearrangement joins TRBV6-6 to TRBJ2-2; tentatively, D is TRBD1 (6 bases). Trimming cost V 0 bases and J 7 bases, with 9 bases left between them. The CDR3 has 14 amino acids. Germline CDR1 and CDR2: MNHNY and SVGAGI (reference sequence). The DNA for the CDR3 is TGTGCCAGCAGTTACTCGACAGGACACGGGGAGCTGTTTTTT. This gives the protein CASSYSTGHGELFF.

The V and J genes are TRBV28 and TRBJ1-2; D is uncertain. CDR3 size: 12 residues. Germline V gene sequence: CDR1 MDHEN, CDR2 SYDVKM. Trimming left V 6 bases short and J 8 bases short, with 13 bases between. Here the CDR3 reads CASRSQRRGYTF. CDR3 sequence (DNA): TGTGCCAGCAGATCACAAAGGAGGGGCTACACCTTC.

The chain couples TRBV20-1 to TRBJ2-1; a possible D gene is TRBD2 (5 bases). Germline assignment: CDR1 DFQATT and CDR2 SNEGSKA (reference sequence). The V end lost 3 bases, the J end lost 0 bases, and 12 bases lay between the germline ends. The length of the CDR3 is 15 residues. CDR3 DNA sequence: TGCAGTGCTAGTTTCCGGGGAAGCTCCTACAATGAGCAGTTCTTC. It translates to CSASFRGSSYNEQFF.

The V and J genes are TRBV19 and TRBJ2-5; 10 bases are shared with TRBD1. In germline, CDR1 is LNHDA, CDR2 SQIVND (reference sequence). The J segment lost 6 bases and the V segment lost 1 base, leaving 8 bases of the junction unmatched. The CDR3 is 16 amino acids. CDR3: CASSIGDRGRLKTQYF. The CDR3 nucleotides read TGTGCCAGTAGTATAGGAGACAGGGGGCGTTTGAAGACCCAGTACTTC.

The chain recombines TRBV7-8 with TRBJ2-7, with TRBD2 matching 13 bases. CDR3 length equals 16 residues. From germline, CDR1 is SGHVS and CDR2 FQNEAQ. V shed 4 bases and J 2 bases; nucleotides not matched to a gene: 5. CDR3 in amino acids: CASSSGLAGETYEQYF. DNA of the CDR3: TGTGCCAGCAGCTCCGGACTAGCGGGAGAAACCTACGAGCAGTACTTC.

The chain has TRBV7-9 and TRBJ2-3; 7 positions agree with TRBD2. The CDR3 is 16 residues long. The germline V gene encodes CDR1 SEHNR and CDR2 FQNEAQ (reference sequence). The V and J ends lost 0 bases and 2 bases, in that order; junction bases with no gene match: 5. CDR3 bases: TGTGCCAGCAGCTTAGCCAGGGACTATCTCACAGATACGCAGTATTTT. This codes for CASSLARDYLTDTQYF.